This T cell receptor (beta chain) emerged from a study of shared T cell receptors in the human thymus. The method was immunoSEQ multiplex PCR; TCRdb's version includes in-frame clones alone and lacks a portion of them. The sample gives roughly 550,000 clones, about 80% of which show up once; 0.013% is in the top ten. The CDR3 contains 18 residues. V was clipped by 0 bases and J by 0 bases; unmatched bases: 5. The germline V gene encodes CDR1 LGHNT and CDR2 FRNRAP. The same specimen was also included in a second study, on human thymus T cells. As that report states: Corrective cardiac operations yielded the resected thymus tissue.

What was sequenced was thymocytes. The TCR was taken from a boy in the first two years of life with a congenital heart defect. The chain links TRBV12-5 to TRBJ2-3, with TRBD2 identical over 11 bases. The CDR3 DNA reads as TGTGCTAGTGGTTTGGTCGAGGGGACTAGCGGAAGCACAGATACGCAGTATTTT. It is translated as CASGLVEGTSGSTDTQYF.